In this sample, the clone carrying this T cell receptor (beta chain) turned up a few times. This entry belongs to a study of blood T cells in healthy people across ages. For the second PCR, which ran for about 6 to 11 cycles, a sample-barcoded 5' primer and a J-beta primer mix were used. MiXCR, run by TCRdb on the 5' RACE reads, gives a single entry per CDR3 protein. The table has 1.5 million to 2 million distinct CDR3 sequences, about 28% seen once; the top ten hold approximately 7.7%. Donor samples were obtained from healthy Caucasian individuals from Russia, aged about 6 to 95. Germline-derived CDR1 and CDR2 are GTSNPN and SVGIG (reference sequence). The CDR3 loop spans 13 amino acids. With 2 bases removed from V and 2 bases from J, the gap between germline ends came to 10 bases.

Sequencing input: blood. This sequence joins TRBV30 and TRBJ2-7; D not resolved. This sequence was found in a woman in her twenties or thirties in good health. In DNA form, the CDR3 reads TGTGCCTGGAGTCCAGGCTACGCCTACGAGCAGTACTTC. Translation gives CAWSPGYAYEQYF.